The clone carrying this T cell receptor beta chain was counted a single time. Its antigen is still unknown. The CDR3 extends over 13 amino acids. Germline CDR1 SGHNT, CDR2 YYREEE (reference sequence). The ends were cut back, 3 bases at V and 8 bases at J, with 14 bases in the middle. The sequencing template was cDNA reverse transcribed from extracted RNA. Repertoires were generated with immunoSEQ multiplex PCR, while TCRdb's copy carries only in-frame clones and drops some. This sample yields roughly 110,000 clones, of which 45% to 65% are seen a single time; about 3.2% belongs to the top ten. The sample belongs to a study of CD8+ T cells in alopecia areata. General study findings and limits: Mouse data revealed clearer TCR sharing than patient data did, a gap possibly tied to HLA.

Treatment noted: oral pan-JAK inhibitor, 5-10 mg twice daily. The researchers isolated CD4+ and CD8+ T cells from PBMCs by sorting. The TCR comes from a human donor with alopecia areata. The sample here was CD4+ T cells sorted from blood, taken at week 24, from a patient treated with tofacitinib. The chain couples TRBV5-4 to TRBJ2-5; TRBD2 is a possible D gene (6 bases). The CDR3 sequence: CASSSTSLGTQYF. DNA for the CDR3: TGTGCCAGCAGCTCGACTAGTTTAGGAACCCAGTACTTC.